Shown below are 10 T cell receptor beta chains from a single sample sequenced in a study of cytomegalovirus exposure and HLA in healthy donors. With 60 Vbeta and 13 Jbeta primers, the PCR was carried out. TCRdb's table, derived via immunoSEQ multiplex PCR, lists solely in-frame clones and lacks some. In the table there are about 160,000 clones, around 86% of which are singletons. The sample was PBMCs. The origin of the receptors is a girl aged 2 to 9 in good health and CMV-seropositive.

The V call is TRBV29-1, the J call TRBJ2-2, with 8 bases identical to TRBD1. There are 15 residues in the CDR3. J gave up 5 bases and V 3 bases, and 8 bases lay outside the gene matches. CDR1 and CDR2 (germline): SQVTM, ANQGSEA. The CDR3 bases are TGCAGCGTTGATCAGGGGGCAGGCTTGACCGGGGAGCTGTTTTTT. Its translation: CSVDQGAGLTGELFF.

CDR3 residues: CASSLGANTYNEQFF. CDR3 DNA sequence: TGCGCCAGCAGCTTGGGAGCGAATACATACAATGAGCAGTTCTTC. The genes are TRBV5-1 and TRBJ2-1; D uncertain. The CDR3 extends over 15 amino acids. Trimming shortened V by 0 bases and J by 4 bases, and 11 bases separated the two germline ends. Germline V gives CDR1 SGHRS, CDR2 YFSETQ.

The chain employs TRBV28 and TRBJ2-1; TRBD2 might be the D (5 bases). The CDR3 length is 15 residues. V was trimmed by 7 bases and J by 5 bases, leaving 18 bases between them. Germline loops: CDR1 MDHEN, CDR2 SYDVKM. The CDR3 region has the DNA TGTGCCAGCATTTCCCCAGCGGACCCTAACAATGAGCAGTTCTTC. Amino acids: CASISPADPNNEQFF.

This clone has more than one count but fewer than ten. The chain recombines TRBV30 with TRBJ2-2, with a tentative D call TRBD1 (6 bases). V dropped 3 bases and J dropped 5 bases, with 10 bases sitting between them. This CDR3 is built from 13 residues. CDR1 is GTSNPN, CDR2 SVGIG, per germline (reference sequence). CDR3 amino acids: CAWSRRGTGELFF. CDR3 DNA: TGTGCCTGGAGCCGTAGGGGGACCGGGGAGCTGTTTTTT.

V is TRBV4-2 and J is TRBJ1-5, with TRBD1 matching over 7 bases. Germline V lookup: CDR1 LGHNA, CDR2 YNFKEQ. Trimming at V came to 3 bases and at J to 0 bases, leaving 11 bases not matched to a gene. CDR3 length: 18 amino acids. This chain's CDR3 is CASSHEPQGVYSNQPQHF. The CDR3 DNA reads TGTGCCAGCAGCCATGAGCCCCAGGGGGTTTATAGCAATCAGCCCCAGCATTTT.

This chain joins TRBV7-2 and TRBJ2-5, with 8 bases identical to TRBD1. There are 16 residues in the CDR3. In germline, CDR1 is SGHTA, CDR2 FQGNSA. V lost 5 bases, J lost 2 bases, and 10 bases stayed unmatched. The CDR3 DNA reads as TGTGCCAGCAGCATCCGGGACAGGTCCTTACAAGAGACCCAGTACTTC. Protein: CASSIRDRSLQETQYF.

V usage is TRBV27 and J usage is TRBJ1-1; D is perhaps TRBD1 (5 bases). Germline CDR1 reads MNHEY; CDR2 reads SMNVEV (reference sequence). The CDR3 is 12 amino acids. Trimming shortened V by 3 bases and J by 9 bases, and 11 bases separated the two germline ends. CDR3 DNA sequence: TGTGCCAGCAGTTTTAAAGGGGATAAAGCTTTCTTT. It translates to CASSFKGDKAFF.

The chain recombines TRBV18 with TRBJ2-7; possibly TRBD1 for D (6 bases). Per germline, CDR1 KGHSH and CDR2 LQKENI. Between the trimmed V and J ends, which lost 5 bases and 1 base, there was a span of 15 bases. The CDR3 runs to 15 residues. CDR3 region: CASSVTGRGSYEQYF. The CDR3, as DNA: TGTGCCAGCTCAGTTACAGGGAGAGGGTCCTACGAGCAGTACTTC.

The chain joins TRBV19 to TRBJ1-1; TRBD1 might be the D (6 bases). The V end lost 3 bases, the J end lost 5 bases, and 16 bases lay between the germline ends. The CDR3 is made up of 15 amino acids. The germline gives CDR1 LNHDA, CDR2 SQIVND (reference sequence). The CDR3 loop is CASSIVYGTGTEAFF. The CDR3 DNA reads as TGTGCCAGTAGTATCGTCTACGGTACAGGGACTGAAGCTTTCTTT.

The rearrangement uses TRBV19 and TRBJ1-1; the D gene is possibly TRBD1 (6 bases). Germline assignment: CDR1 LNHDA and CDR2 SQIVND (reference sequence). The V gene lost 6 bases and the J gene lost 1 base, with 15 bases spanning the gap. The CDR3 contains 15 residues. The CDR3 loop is CASRPLQGPNTEAFF. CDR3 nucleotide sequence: TGTGCCAGTAGACCTCTACAGGGTCCGAACACTGAAGCTTTCTTT.